This TCR beta chain was observed in a study of blood T cell repertoires in COVID-19. In the study overall: Some COVID-19 samples were acute and others convalescent; all came from the United States, Italy and Spain.

Living in 24 US areas, the participants were between about 18 and 100 years of age. Cohort placement rested on clinical history that participants reported themselves. Recovery among Cohort 3 donors was established by two negative PCRs, clearance, or symptom resolution. Sequenced by immunoSEQ multiplex PCR; TCRdb stores in-frame clones only, minus some. The sample lists over 150,000 clones, approximately 80% occurring once. Specimen: PBMCs or T cells enriched from blood (not recorded which). The origin of this receptor is a woman aged 55 to 70 who had recovered from COVID-19.

The CDR3 loop is CATSMSVSTDTQYF. The CDR3 DNA reads TGTGCCACCAGCATGTCCGTTAGCACAGATACGCAGTATTTT. The chain couples TRBV15 to TRBJ2-3; D not resolved. The CDR3 has 14 amino acids. With 4 bases removed from V and 0 bases from J, the gap between germline ends came to 8 bases. Germline V lookup: CDR1 LNHNV, CDR2 YYDKDF (reference sequence).